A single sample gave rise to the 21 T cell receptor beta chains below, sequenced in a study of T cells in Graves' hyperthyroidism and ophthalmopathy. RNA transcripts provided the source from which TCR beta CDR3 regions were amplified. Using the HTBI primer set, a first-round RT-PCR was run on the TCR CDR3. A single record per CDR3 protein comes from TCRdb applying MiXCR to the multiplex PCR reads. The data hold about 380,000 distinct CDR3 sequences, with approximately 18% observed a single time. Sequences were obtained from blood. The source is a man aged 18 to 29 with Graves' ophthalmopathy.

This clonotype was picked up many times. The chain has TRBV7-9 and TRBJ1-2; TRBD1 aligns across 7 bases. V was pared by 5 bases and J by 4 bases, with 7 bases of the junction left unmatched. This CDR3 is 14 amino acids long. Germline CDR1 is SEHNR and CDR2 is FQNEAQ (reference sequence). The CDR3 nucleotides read TGTGCCAGCAGCGCAGGGGGACCGCCCTATGGCTACACCTTC. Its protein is CASSAGGPPYGYTF.

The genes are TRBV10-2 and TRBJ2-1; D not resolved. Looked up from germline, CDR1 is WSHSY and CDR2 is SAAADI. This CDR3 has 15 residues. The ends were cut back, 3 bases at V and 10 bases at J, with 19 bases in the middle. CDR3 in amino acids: CASSDFGPLLREQFF. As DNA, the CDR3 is TGCGCCAGCAGTGATTTCGGACCCCTCCTGCGGGAGCAGTTCTTC.

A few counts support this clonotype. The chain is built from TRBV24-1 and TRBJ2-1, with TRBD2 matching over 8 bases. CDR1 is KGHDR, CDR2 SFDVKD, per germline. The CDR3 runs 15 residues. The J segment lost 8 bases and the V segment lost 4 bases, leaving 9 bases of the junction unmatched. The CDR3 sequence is CATSDPGRGGHEQFF. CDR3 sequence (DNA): TGTGCCACCAGTGACCCCGGGAGGGGAGGACATGAGCAGTTCTTC.

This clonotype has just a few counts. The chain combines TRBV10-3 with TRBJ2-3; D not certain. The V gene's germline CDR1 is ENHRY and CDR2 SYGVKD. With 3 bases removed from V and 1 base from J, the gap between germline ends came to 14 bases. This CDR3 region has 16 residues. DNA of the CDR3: TGTGCCATCAGTGACGTCGTACAGAGCCGCACAGATACGCAGTATTTT. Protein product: CAISDVVQSRTDTQYF.

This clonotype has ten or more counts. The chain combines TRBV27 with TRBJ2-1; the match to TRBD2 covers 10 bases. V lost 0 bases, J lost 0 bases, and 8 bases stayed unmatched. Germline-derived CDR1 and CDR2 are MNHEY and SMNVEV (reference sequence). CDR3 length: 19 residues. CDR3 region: CASSLSLAGAPSSYNEQFF. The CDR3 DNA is TGTGCCAGCAGTTTATCCCTAGCGGGAGCACCAAGCTCCTACAATGAGCAGTTCTTC.

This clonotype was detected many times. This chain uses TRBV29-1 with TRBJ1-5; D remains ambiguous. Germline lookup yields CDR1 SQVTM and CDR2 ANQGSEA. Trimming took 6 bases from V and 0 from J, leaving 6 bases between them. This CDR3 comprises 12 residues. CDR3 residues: CSVSDSNQPQHF. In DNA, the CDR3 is TGCAGCGTGAGTGATAGCAATCAGCCCCAGCATTTT.

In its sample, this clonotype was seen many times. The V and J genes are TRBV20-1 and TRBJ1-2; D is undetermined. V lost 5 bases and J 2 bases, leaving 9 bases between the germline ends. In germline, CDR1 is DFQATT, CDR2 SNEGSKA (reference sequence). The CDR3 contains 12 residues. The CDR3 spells CSAGAENYGYTF. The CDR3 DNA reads TGCAGTGCTGGAGCAGAGAACTATGGCTACACCTTC.

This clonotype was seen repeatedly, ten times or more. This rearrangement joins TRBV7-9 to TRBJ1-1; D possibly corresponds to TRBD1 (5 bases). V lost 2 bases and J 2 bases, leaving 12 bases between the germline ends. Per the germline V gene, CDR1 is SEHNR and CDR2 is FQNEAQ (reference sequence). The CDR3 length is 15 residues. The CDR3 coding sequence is TGTGCCAGCAGCTTATTGGGGGTGGGAAACACTGAAGCTTTCTTT. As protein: CASSLLGVGNTEAFF.

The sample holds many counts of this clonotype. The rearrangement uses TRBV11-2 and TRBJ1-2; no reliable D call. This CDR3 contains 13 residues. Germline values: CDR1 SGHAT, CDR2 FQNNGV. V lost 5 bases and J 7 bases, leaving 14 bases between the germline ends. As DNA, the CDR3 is TGTGCCAGCAGCGCTCGGGAGCGGGGTGGCTACACCTTC. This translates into CASSARERGGYTF.

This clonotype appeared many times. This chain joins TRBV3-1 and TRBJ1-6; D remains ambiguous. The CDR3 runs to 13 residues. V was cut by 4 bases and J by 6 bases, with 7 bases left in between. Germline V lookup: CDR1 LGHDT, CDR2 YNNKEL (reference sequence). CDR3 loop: CASSLTLNSPLHF. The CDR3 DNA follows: TGTGCCAGCAGCCTCACCCTTAATTCACCCCTCCACTTT.

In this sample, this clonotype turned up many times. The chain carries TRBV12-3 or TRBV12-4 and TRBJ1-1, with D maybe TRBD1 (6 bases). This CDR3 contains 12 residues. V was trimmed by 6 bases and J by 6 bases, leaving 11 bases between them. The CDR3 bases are TGTGCCAGCAGAACAGGGAGCGCTGAAGCTTTCTTT. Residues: CASRTGSAEAFF.

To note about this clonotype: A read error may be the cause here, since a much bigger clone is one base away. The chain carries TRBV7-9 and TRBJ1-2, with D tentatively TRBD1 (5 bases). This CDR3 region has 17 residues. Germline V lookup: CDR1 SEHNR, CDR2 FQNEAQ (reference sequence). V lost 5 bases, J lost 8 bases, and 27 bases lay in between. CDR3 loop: CASSVWPRDQGIDGYTF. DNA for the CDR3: TGTGCCAGCAGCGTCTGGCCCCGGGATCAGGGAATAGACGGCTACACCTTC.

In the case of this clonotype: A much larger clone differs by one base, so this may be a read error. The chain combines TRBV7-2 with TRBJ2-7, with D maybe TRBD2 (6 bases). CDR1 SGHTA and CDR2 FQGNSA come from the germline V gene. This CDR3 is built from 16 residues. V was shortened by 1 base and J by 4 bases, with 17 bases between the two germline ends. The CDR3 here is CASSLGEAGWAYEQYF. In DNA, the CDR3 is TGTGCCAGCAGCTTAGGGGAGGCAGGGTGGGCATACGAGCAGTACTTC.

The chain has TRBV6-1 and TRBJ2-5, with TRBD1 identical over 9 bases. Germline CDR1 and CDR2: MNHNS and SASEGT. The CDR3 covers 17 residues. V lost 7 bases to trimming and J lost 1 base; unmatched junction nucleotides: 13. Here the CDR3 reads CASIGTGRNGPQETQYF. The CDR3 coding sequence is TGTGCCAGCATAGGGACAGGGAGGAATGGTCCCCAAGAGACCCAGTACTTC.

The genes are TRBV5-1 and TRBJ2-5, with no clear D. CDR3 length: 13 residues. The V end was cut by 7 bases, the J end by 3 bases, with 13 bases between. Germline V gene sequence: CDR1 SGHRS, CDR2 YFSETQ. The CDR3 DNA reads TGCGCCAGCTGTATGGGATCCGAAGAGACCCAGTACTTC. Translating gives CASCMGSEETQYF.

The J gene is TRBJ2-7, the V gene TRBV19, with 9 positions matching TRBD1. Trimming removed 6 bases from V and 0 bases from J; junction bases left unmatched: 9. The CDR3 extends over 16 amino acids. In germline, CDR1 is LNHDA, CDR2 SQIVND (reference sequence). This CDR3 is CASSNPGQGSSYEQYF. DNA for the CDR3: TGTGCCAGTAGCAATCCCGGACAGGGGTCCTCCTACGAGCAGTACTTC.

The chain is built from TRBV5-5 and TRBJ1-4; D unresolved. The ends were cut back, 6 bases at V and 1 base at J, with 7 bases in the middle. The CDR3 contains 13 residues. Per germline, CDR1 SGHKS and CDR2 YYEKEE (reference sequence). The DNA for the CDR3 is TGTGCCAGCAAGGCTCTAACTAATGAAAAACTGTTTTTT. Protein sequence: CASKALTNEKLFF.

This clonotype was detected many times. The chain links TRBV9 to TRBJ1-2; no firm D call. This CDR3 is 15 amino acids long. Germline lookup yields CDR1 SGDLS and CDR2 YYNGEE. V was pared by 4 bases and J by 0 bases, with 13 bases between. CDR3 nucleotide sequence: TGTGCCAGCAGCCCTTGGATTGCCTCTAACTATGGCTACACCTTC. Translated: CASSPWIASNYGYTF.

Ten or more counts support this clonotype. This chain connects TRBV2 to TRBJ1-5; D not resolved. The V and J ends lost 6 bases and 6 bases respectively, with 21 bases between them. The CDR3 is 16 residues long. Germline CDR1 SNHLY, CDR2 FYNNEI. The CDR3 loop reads CASSPRPGLPSQPQHF. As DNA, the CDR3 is TGTGCCAGCAGCCCTAGGCCAGGCTTGCCTAGTCAGCCCCAGCATTTT.

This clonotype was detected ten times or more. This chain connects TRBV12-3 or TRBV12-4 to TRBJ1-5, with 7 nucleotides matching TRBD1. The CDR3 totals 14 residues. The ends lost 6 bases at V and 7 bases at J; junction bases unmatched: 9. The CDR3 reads CASSTTGDGQPQHF. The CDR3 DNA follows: TGTGCCAGCAGCACCACAGGGGACGGGCAGCCCCAGCATTTT.

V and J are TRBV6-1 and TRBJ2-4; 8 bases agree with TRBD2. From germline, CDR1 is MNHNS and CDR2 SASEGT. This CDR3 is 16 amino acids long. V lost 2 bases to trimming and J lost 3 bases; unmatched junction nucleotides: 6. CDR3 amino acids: CASSESRGGGKNIQYF. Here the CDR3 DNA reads TGTGCCAGCAGTGAATCCCGGGGGGGGGGCAAAAACATTCAGTACTTC.